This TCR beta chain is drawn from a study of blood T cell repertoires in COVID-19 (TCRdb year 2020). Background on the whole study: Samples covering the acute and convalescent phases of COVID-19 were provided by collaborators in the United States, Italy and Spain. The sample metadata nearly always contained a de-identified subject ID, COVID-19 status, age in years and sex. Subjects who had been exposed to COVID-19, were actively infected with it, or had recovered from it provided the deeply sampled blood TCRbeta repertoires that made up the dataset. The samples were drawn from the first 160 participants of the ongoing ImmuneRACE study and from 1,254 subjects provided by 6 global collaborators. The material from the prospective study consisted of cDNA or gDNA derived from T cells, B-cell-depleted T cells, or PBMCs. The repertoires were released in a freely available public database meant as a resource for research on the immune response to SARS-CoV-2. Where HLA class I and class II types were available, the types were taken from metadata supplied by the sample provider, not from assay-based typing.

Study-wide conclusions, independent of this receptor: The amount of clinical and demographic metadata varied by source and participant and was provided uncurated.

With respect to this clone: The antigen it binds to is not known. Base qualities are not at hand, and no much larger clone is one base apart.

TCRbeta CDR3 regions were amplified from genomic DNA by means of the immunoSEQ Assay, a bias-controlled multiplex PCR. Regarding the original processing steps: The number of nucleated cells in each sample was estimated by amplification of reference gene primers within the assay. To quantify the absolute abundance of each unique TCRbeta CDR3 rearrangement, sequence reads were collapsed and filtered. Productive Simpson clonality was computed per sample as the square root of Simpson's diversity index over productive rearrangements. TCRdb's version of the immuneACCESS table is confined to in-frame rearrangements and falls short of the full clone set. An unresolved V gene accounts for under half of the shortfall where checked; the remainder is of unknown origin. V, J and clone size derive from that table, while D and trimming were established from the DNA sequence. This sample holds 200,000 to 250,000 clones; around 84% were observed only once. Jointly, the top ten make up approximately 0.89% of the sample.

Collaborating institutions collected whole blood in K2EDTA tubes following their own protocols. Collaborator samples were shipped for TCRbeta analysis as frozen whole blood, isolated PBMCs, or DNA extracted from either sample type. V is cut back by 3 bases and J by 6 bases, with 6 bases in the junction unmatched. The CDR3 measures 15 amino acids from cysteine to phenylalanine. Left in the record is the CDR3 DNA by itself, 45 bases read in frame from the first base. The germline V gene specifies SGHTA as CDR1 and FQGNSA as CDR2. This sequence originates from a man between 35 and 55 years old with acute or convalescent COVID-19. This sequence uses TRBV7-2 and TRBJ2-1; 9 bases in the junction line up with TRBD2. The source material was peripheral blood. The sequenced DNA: TGTGCCAGCAGCTTTAGCGGGGGAAAATTCAATGAGCAGTTCTTC. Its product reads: CASSFSGGKFNEQFF.